This paragraph covers one T cell receptor (beta chain) sequence. Its antigen is undetermined. The data are from a study of T cells expressing NK-cell markers. Notes on the study in general: It remained uncertain whether the expanded NKG2C+ T cell clones were specific for HCMV antigens.

The germline V gene has CDR1 DFQATT and CDR2 SNEGSKA (reference sequence). The CDR3 runs to 16 residues. Libraries used 5'RACE template switching adding universal primer site and UMIs. With the 5' RACE reads reprocessed, TCRdb shows one record per CDR3 protein and no DNA. With 150,000 to 200,000 distinct CDR3 sequences in the sample, the ten largest clones hold 20% to 25%. The receptor was derived from a man between 18 and 69 years old in good health. Input material: blood T cells: a sorted CD56 or NKG2C T cell subset, CD4+ or CD8+ T cells, or bulk PBMC T cells (not recorded which). The gene calls are TRBV20-1 and TRBJ2-7; TCRdb reports TRBD1, a call that lacks DNA to check it against. The CDR3 reads CSARRTRTGGFYEQYF.